This T cell receptor beta chain was sequenced for a study of Graves' ophthalmopathy and Graves' hyperthyroidism. RNA transcripts were the source from which TCR beta CDR3 regions were amplified. Amplification began with first-round RT-PCR using HTBI primers, then second-round multiplex PCR was performed. A single record per CDR3 protein comes from TCRdb applying MiXCR to the multiplex PCR reads. The sample has approximately 410,000 distinct CDR3 sequences, 15% to 19% seen once. The CDR3 is 13 residues long. The V gene lost 5 bases and the J gene lost 8 bases, with 15 bases spanning the gap. Germline assignment: CDR1 MNHEY and CDR2 SVGEGT. Many counts were recorded for this clonotype.

The specimen was peripheral blood. This rearrangement joins TRBV6-2 or TRBV6-3 to TRBJ1-1; D is unresolved. The sequence was obtained from a woman between 18 and 29 years old with stable Graves' hyperthyroidism. The CDR3 loop reads CASSRLYQREAFF. CDR3 DNA sequence: TGTGCCAGCAGTCGCCTATACCAGCGGGAAGCTTTCTTT.